Below, 14 T cell receptor beta chains from the same sample are listed, as sequenced in a study of post-analysis software for immune sequencing data. The study, taken as a whole, reports: The study found TRBV5-6, TRBV5-1 and TRBV20-1 among five or six TRBV segments more frequent in patients than controls.

No antigen has been assigned to these receptors. Unique molecular identifiers tagged the TCR beta cDNA libraries. Each CDR3 protein gets one entry after TCRdb re-called the PCR reads with MiXCR. The table includes roughly 620,000 distinct CDR3 sequences, 44% detected once. The sequencing input was blood. The source is a girl under 18 with multiple sclerosis.

The rearrangement uses TRBV27 and TRBJ2-1; D is possibly TRBD2 (6 bases). Germline V gene lookup returns CDR1 MNHEY and CDR2 SMNVEV (reference sequence). The V end was cut by 3 bases, the J end by 2 bases, with 26 bases between. The CDR3 spans 20 residues. The CDR3 region is CASSFRGAGRSPGAYNEQFF. The CDR3 bases are TGTGCCAGCAGTTTCAGAGGGGCGGGAAGAAGCCCTGGGGCCTACAATGAGCAGTTCTTC.

CDR3 amino acids: CASSLDPASDGETQYF. The CDR3 DNA follows: TGTGCCAGCAGCTTAGACCCGGCTAGCGATGGAGAGACCCAGTACTTC. The chain is built from TRBV11-2 and TRBJ2-5; maybe TRBD2 (6 bases). Germline-derived CDR1 and CDR2 are SGHAT and FQNNGV. The CDR3 is made up of 16 amino acids. The V and J ends lost 0 bases and 4 bases respectively, with 15 bases between them.

This clonotype was counted ten times or more. This chain links TRBV5-1 with TRBJ2-7; TRBD2 aligns across 7 bases. Looked up from germline, CDR1 is SGHRS and CDR2 is YFSETQ. V gave up 3 bases and J gave up 5 bases; unmatched junction bases: 14. This CDR3 spans 16 amino acids. The CDR3 region has the DNA TGCGCCAGCAGCTCCGGAGCGGGGCCCCGGAGAAACGAGCAGTACTTC. Its translation: CASSSGAGPRRNEQYF.

V is TRBV6-2 or TRBV6-3 and J is TRBJ1-1; tentative D call: TRBD1 (6 bases). The length of the CDR3 is 12 residues. The germline gives CDR1 MNHEY, CDR2 SVGEGT. V was cut by 7 bases and J by 5 bases, with 11 bases left in between. The DNA of the CDR3 is TGTGCCAGCAATATAGGGGGGACTGAAGCTTTCTTT. The encoded protein is CASNIGGTEAFF.

This chain joins TRBV12-3 or TRBV12-4 and TRBJ2-5; no firm D call. This CDR3 is built from 12 residues. V was cut by 5 bases and J by 1 base, with 5 bases left in between. CDR3 DNA: TGTGCCAGCAGTGAATTCCAAGAGACCCAGTACTTC. Amino acid sequence: CASSEFQETQYF.

This clonotype appeared a few times. V and J are TRBV20-1 and TRBJ2-7; the match to TRBD2 covers 10 bases. With 3 bases clipped from V and 3 bases from J, the junction kept 5 bases outside the gene matches. CDR1 is DFQATT, CDR2 SNEGSKA, per germline (reference sequence). The CDR3 covers 14 residues. In DNA, the CDR3 is TGCAGTGCTAGTAGACTAGCGGGTAACTACGAGCAGTACTTC. Its translation: CSASRLAGNYEQYF.

This clonotype was counted only a few times. The chain couples TRBV7-9 to TRBJ1-1; TRBD1 matches 9 bases. This CDR3 has 15 residues. Trimming took 1 base from V and 7 from J; bases not matched to a gene: 7. Germline values: CDR1 SEHNR, CDR2 FQNEAQ (reference sequence). Here the CDR3 reads CASSLVGQGFSEAFF. CDR3 DNA: TGTGCCAGCAGCTTAGTAGGACAGGGGTTTAGTGAAGCTTTCTTT.

V gene TRBV7-9 combines with J gene TRBJ2-4; no firm D call. The DNA end is a closer match to TRBJ2-7, so the J assignment may be wrong. CDR1 is SEHNR and CDR2 is FQNEAQ in the germline V gene (reference sequence). The CDR3 loop spans 14 amino acids. Written as DNA, the CDR3 is TGTGCCAGCAGCTTAAACGACGCGGCCTACGAGCAGTACTTC. This encodes CASSLNDAAYEQYF.

V and J are TRBV24-1 and TRBJ2-1; 10 bases are a match to TRBD2. This CDR3 region has 17 residues. CDR1 KGHDR and CDR2 SFDVKD come from the germline V gene. V was clipped by 1 base and J by 0 bases; unmatched bases: 2. CDR3 bases: TGTGCCACCAGTGATTTAGCGGGAGGGGTCTCCTACAATGAGCAGTTCTTC. Protein: CATSDLAGGVSYNEQFF.

This clonotype has a handful of counts. The V call is TRBV5-1, the J call TRBJ1-2; 8 nucleotides align to TRBD1. Per germline, CDR1 SGHRS and CDR2 YFSETQ. The CDR3 covers 14 residues. The junction had 5 bases not matched to a gene; V was cut back by 3 bases and J by 4 bases. CDR3 in DNA: TGCGCCAGCAGCTCGCAGGGGGCGACCTATGGCTACACCTTC. Translation: CASSSQGATYGYTF.

The chain couples TRBV5-6 to TRBJ1-2; TRBD1 agrees at 7 bases. The ends lost 5 bases at V and 4 bases at J; junction bases unmatched: 20. The V gene's germline CDR1 is SGHDT and CDR2 YYEEEE. The CDR3 runs 18 residues. The CDR3 DNA sequence: TGTGCCAGCAGTTTTTTCGGACTCCGGGACAGCCCAATCTATGGCTACACCTTC. Translating it yields CASSFFGLRDSPIYGYTF.

The chain's CDR3 is CASSGYYEQYF. The CDR3 DNA sequence: TGTGCCAGCAGCGGATACTACGAGCAGTACTTC. This rearrangement joins TRBV7-2 to TRBJ2-7; D is unclear. In germline, CDR1 is SGHTA, CDR2 FQGNSA. The CDR3 covers 11 residues. Trimming took 5 bases from V and 3 from J, leaving 5 bases between them. Based on the CDR3 plus reference TRBV7-2 and TRBJ2-7, the full variable domain is GAGVSQSPSNKVTEKGKDVELRCDPISGHTALYWYRQSLGQGLEFLIYFQGNSAPDKSGLPSDRFSAERTGGSVSTLTIQRTQQEDSAVYLCASSGYYEQYFGPGTRLTVT.

The CDR3 protein is CASSPGTDYQPQHF. In DNA, the CDR3 is TGTGCCAGCAGTCCCGGGACAGACTATCAGCCCCAGCATTTT. The chain carries TRBV6-1 and TRBJ1-5; 7 nucleotides match TRBD1. Germline V CDR1 and CDR2: MNHNS, SASEGT. V trimming: 5 bases; J trimming: 5 bases; junction bases outside the gene matches: 6. The length of the CDR3 is 14 residues.

This clonotype has just one count. This rearrangement joins TRBV12-3 or TRBV12-4 to TRBJ2-1; D unclear. The DNA end lines up better with TRBJ2-7; the J call may be wrong. CDR3 length: 13 amino acids. The CDR3 here is CASSLRQIYEQYF. CDR3 nucleotide sequence: TGTGCCAGCAGTTTACGGCAGATCTACGAGCAGTACTTC.